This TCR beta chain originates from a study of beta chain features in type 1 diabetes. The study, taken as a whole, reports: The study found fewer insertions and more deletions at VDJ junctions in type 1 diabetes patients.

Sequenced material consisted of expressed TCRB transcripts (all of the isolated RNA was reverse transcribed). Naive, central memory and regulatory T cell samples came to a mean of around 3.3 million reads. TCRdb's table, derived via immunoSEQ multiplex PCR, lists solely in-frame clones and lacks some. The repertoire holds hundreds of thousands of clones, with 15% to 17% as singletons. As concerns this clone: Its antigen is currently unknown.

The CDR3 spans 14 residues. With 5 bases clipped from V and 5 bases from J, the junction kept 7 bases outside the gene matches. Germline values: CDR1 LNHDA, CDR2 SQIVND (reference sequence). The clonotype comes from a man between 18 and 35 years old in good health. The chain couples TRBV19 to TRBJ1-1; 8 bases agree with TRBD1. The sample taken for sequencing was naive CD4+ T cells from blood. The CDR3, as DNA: TGTGCCAGTAGTTATGTGACAGGGGTAACTGAAGCTTTCTTT. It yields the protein CASSYVTGVTEAFF.